These T cell receptor beta chains were read from a single sample in a study of Tregs in tolerant kidney transplant recipients. Method: immunoSEQ multiplex PCR; TCRdb's copy keeps in-frame clones and lacks some. The sample has roughly 54,000 clones, roughly 87% seen once. The source material was CD8+ T cells from blood (PBMCs), sampled 12 months after the transplant. Receptors were obtained from a human patient who received a combined kidney and bone marrow transplant. The graft donor may account for some of the T cells. Each CDR3 is given with its conserved first and last residue. The D gene is left open where the match is weak. The size of a clone is reported for some rows only, either as once, few or many, or as a class for expanded clones.

16	NA	TRBJ2-1	TRBD2	TRBV11-1	CASSLGGGDGGNEQFF	TGTGCCAGCAGCTTAGGGGGAGGGGACGGAGGCAATGAGCAGTTCTTC
16	NA	TRBJ1-1	TRBD1	TRBV11-3	CASSLAVGQKNTEAFF	TGTGCCAGCAGCCTCGCGGTGGGACAGAAGAATACTGAAGCTTTCTTT
18	NA	TRBJ2-5	TRBD1	TRBV7-6	CASTQVGQGLLWQETQYF	TGTGCCAGCACCCAGGTGGGACAGGGGTTGCTGTGGCAAGAGACCCAGTACTTC
17	NA	TRBJ2-7	NA	TRBV7-2	CASSLAAVSGLSYEQYF	TGTGCCAGCAGCTTAGCGGCCGTGTCAGGGCTTTCTTACGAGCAGTACTTC
17	NA	TRBJ1-5	TRBD1	TRBV4-1	CASSPWDRRDSNQPQHF	TGCGCCAGCAGCCCCTGGGACAGGAGAGATAGCAATCAGCCCCAGCATTTT
13	few	TRBJ1-2	TRBD1	TRBV7-9	CASSLGQSWGYTF	TGTGCCAGCAGCTTGGGACAGTCTTGGGGCTACACCTTC
14	NA	TRBJ2-3	NA	TRBV16	CASSHGRATDTQYF	TGTGCCAGCAGCCACGGGCGGGCGACAGATACGCAGTATTTT
16	NA	TRBJ2-1	NA	TRBV4-3	CASSQDEGPYGDEQFF	TGCGCCAGCAGCCAAGATGAGGGCCCGTATGGGGATGAGCAGTTCTTC
17	NA	TRBJ2-7	TRBD1	TRBV5-1	CASSSPSLDRDFYEQYF	TGCGCCAGCAGCTCACCCTCTTTGGACAGGGATTTTTACGAGCAGTACTTC
16	few	TRBJ1-4	NA	TRBV2	CASSEGYRTDNEKLFF	TGTGCCAGCAGTGAAGGTTACAGGACAGATAATGAAAAACTGTTTTTT
14	NA	TRBJ2-6	TRBD1	TRBV6-1	CASRDRVWANVLTF	TGTGCCAGCCGGGACAGGGTTTGGGCCAACGTCCTGACTTTC
16	NA	TRBJ1-1	TRBD1	TRBV6-5	CASSYSLGGLNTEAFF	TGTGCCAGCAGTTACTCCCTAGGGGGCCTGAACACTGAAGCTTTCTTT
17	NA	TRBJ2-1	TRBD2	TRBV4-1	CASSRGLAGLSYNEQFF	TGCGCCAGCAGCCGGGGACTAGCGGGCCTCTCCTACAATGAGCAGTTCTTC
16	NA	TRBJ1-2	TRBD1	TRBV19	CASSIETTGVNYGYTF	TGTGCCAGTAGTATTGAGACGACAGGGGTGAACTATGGCTACACCTTC
14	NA	TRBJ2-3	NA	TRBV11-1	CASSFGADTDTQYF	TGTGCCAGCAGCTTCGGAGCAGACACAGATACGCAGTATTTT
15	NA	TRBJ2-7	NA	TRBV11-1	CASSQKPRVVDEQYF	TGTGCCAGCAGCCAAAAACCCAGGGTGGTTGACGAGCAGTACTTC
17	NA	TRBJ2-2	TRBD1	TRBV29-1	CSVETLGGTGSTGELFF	TGCAGCGTTGAAACCCTGGGTGGGACAGGTTCTACCGGGGAGCTGTTTTTT
15	few	TRBJ2-1	NA	TRBV6-5	CASSYSDSSYNEQFF	TGTGCCAGCAGTTACTCGGACAGCTCCTACAATGAGCAGTTCTTC
14	NA	TRBJ2-7	NA	TRBV19	CASSMSGAAHEQYF	TGTGCCAGTAGTATGTCAGGGGCTGCCCACGAGCAGTACTTC
13	NA	TRBJ1-1	NA	TRBV11-2	CASSLGTNTEAFF	TGTGCCAGCAGCTTAGGCACTAACACTGAAGCTTTCTTT
15	NA	TRBJ2-1	TRBD2	TRBV6-5	CASSFGTRDYNEQFF	TGTGCCAGCAGTTTCGGGACTAGGGACTACAATGAGCAGTTCTTC
15	once	TRBJ1-6	NA	TRBV25-1	CASSGGVAYNSPLHF	TGTGCCAGCAGTGGCGGGGTCGCCTATAATTCCCCCCTCCACTTT
16	few	TRBJ2-3	TRBD2	TRBV6-4	CASSDSTSGGTDTQYF	TGTGCCAGCAGTGACTCGACTAGCGGGGGGACAGATACGCAGTATTTT
12	once	TRBJ2-7	NA	TRBV29-1	CSVDPGVGEQYF	TGCAGCGTTGACCCAGGGGTAGGCGAGCAGTACTTC
14	once	TRBJ1-5	TRBD1	TRBV28	CASSPGTGNQPQHF	TGTGCCAGCAGTCCCGGGACAGGCAATCAGCCCCAGCATTTT
14	NA	TRBJ2-7	TRBD1	TRBV29-1	CSVEGTGGRYEQYF	TGCAGCGTTGAAGGGACAGGGGGCCGCTACGAGCAGTACTTC
14	NA	TRBJ2-1	NA	TRBV19	CASSMTSAGNEQFF	TGTGCCAGTAGTATGACTAGTGCTGGCAATGAGCAGTTCTTC
14	once	TRBJ2-1	NA	TRBV12-5	CASGLVQSGPSQFF	TGTGCTAGTGGTTTGGTACAAAGTGGGCCAAGCCAGTTCTTC
15	NA	TRBJ1-1	NA	TRBV19	CASSIGTTVNTEAFF	TGTGCCAGTAGTATAGGCACGACAGTGAACACTGAAGCTTTCTTT
12	few	TRBJ2-1	TRBD2	TRBV7-9	CASGGSRDEQFF	TGTGCCAGCGGCGGGAGTCGGGATGAGCAGTTCTTC
14	NA	TRBJ2-2	TRBD1	TRBV9	CASRPTGGGGELFF	TGTGCCAGCAGGCCGACAGGGGGAGGCGGGGAGCTGTTTTTT
17	NA	TRBJ2-7	TRBD2	TRBV30	CAWSLGLGGGGFSQQYF	TGTGCCTGGAGTTTAGGCCTTGGGGGGGGAGGGTTCTCGCAGCAGTACTTC
14	once	TRBJ2-7	TRBD2	TRBV13	CASSLGRGSYEQYF	TGTGCCAGCAGCTTAGGTCGCGGGAGTTACGAGCAGTACTTC
14	once	TRBJ2-7	NA	TRBV28	CATSDRTVAFEQYF	TGTGCCACCTCGGACCGGACAGTAGCTTTCGAGCAGTACTTC
13	NA	TRBJ2-2	NA	TRBV7-2	CASKGPGPGELFF	TGTGCCAGTAAGGGGCCCGGACCCGGGGAGCTGTTTTTT
16	NA	TRBJ1-2	TRBD1	TRBV7-9	CASSFQLTGGVDGYTF	TGTGCCAGCAGTTTCCAGCTAACAGGGGGCGTCGATGGCTACACCTTC
13	NA	TRBJ2-7	NA	TRBV19	CASSSPGSYEQYF	TGTGCCAGTAGTAGTCCAGGATCCTACGAGCAGTACTTC
15	once	TRBJ2-7	TRBD2	TRBV5-6	CASSYSGGVLYEQYF	TGTGCCAGCAGCTATAGCGGGGGGGTTCTCTACGAGCAGTACTTC
11	NA	TRBJ1-1	NA	TRBV7-9	CASSPGTEAFF	TGTGCCAGCAGCCCCGGGACAGAAGCTTTCTTT
15	NA	TRBJ2-5	TRBD2	TRBV29-1	CSVGFPLSGSETQYF	TGCAGCGTTGGGTTCCCCCTTAGCGGGAGTGAGACCCAGTACTTC
14	few	TRBJ2-3	NA	TRBV14	CASSQELTTDTQYF	TGTGCCAGCAGCCAAGAACTTACCACAGATACGCAGTATTTT
16	NA	TRBJ1-2	TRBD1	TRBV27	CASSSLGTGANYGYTF	TGTGCCAGCAGCTCGTTGGGGACAGGGGCGAACTATGGCTACACCTTC
16	NA	TRBJ2-1	TRBD2	TRBV13	CASSLAGTSGRGEQFF	TGTGCCAGCAGCTTAGCTGGGACTAGCGGGAGGGGTGAGCAGTTCTTC
12	few	TRBJ1-3	TRBD1	TRBV2	CARGQGGNTIYF	TGTGCCAGAGGACAGGGGGGAAACACCATATATTTT
17	NA	TRBJ2-1	TRBD1	TRBV9	CASSANVGTGEYNEQFF	TGTGCCAGCAGCGCGAACGTCGGGACAGGGGAATACAATGAGCAGTTCTTC
15	NA	TRBJ2-7	NA	TRBV7-2	CASSFSQGLTYEQYF	TGTGCCAGCAGCTTTTCGCAGGGACTGACCTACGAGCAGTACTTC
15	NA	TRBJ2-7	TRBD1	TRBV14	CASSQAGQGGYEQYF	TGTGCCAGCAGCCAAGCGGGACAGGGAGGTTACGAGCAGTACTTC
18	NA	TRBJ1-1	TRBD1	TRBV4-3	CASSQVGRQGGMYTEAFF	TGCGCCAGCAGCCAAGTCGGTCGTCAGGGGGGAATGTACACTGAAGCTTTCTTT